The rows below give T cell receptor beta chains drawn from one sample of a study of blood T cells in healthy people across ages. MiXCR, applied by TCRdb to the 5' RACE reads, yields one record per CDR3 protein. The sample lists around 870,000 distinct CDR3 sequences, roughly 26% occurring once. The sequenced sample was blood. These receptors were obtained from a woman at least 80 years old in good health. CDR3s include the opening cysteine and the closing phenylalanine or tryptophan. A D gene is named only where the DNA matches it firmly. A row's size may be missing; if present it is once, few, many or a size class.

many	TRBJ1-1	TRBV29-1	-	CSVPKQGNTEAFF	TGCAGCGTTCCGAAACAGGGTAACACTGAAGCTTTCTTT
-	TRBJ2-7	TRBV2	-	CARIRDGSYEQYF	TGTGCCAGAATCCGGGACGGATCCTACGAGCAGTACTTC
many	TRBJ2-7	TRBV20-1	-	CSARDFDGEQYF	TGCAGTGCTAGAGATTTTGACGGCGAGCAGTACTTC
-	TRBJ2-7	TRBV20-1	TRBD2	CSARRWGTSGRVDTDEQYF	TGCAGTGCTAGACGTTGGGGTACTAGCGGGAGGGTTGACACCGACGAGCAGTACTTC
many	TRBJ2-1	TRBV5-1	TRBD2	CASTGTSRINEQFF	TGCGCCAGCACAGGGACTAGCCGTATCAATGAGCAGTTCTTC
few	TRBJ1-4	TRBV18	TRBD1	CASSSLQGAKNEKLFF	TGTGCCAGCTCATCGCTACAGGGGGCTAAGAATGAAAAACTGTTTTTT
many	TRBJ2-1	TRBV9	-	CASSQGRPYNEQFF	TGTGCCAGCAGCCAAGGGCGACCCTACAATGAGCAGTTCTTC
many	TRBJ2-3	TRBV6-2/TRBV6-3	-	CASFLHGSARNPSTDTQYF	TGTGCCAGCTTTCTACACGGGTCAGCCCGAAACCCTAGCACAGATACGCAGTATTTT
many	TRBJ1-2	TRBV12-3/TRBV12-4	TRBD1	CASTPLIQRQGGNGYTF	TGTGCCAGCACCCCACTAATCCAAAGACAGGGAGGGAATGGCTACACCTTC
-	TRBJ2-1	TRBV20-1	-	CSARDQGGPQYNEQFF	TGCAGTGCTAGAGATCAGGGGGGTCCGCAATACAATGAGCAGTTCTTC
-	TRBJ1-1	TRBV6-5	TRBD1	CASSYSNRGGTEAFF	TGTGCCAGCAGTTACTCGAACAGGGGGGGGACTGAAGCTTTCTTT
few	TRBJ2-3	TRBV6-2/TRBV6-3	-	CASSEVWTDTQYF	TGTGCCAGCAGTGAGGTGTGGACAGATACGCAGTATTTT
many	TRBJ1-2	TRBV7-2	-	CASSKAAGDRYTF	TGTGCCAGCAGCAAAGCGGCAGGGGATCGCTACACCTTC
many	TRBJ2-1	TRBV12-3/TRBV12-4	-	CASSHIRGNNEQFF	TGTGCCAGCAGTCATATCCGGGGGAACAATGAGCAGTTCTTC
many	TRBJ1-4	TRBV6-1	TRBD1	CASGGQGPSGEKLFF	TGTGCCAGCGGCGGACAGGGACCTTCAGGTGAAAAACTGTTTTTT
many	TRBJ2-3	TRBV5-6	TRBD2	CASSLRETSRRDTQYF	TGTGCCAGCAGCTTGAGAGAGACTAGCCGGCGAGATACGCAGTATTTT
-	TRBJ2-3	TRBV29-1	TRBD2	CSVPRTSGSLGTDAQYF	TGCAGCGTTCCGCGGACTAGCGGGAGTTTGGGGACAGATGCGCAGTATTTT
many	TRBJ2-3	TRBV7-2	-	CASRVAPSTDTQYF	TGTGCCAGCAGGGTGGCACCTAGCACAGATACGCAGTATTTT
-	TRBJ2-5	TRBV5-1	-	CASSLARSGRETQYF	TGCGCCAGCAGCTTGGCTAGGTCAGGTCGGGAGACCCAGTACTTC
-	TRBJ2-1	TRBV6-2/TRBV6-3	-	CASSYSGGGLNNEQFF	TGTGCCAGTAGTTACTCTGGCGGGGGCCTGAACAATGAGCAGTTCTTC
-	TRBJ2-5	TRBV12-3/TRBV12-4	TRBD1	CASSRHGQGSFEQYF	TGTGCCAGCAGTAGACATGGACAGGGCTCGTTTGAGCAGTACTTC
-	TRBJ2-1	TRBV20-1	TRBD2	CSARAGLAGVEQFF	TGCAGTGCTAGAGCGGGACTAGCGGGAGTTGAGCAGTTCTTC
once	TRBJ2-7	TRBV29-1	-	CSVTAGPYEQYF	TGCAGCGTTACGGCGGGACCCTACGAGCAGTACTTC
many	TRBJ1-2	TRBV12-3/TRBV12-4	TRBD1	CASSPTGEFGYTF	TGTGCCAGCAGCCCGACAGGGGAGTTTGGCTACACCTTC
-	TRBJ2-3	TRBV3-1	-	CASSRRLSPSTDTQYF	TGTGCCAGCAGCCGGAGACTGTCCCCGAGCACAGATACGCAGTATTTT
many	TRBJ2-5	TRBV5-1	TRBD2	CASSSPGLAGIQETQYF	TGCGCCAGCAGCTCCCCGGGACTAGCGGGGATTCAAGAGACCCAGTACTTC
-	TRBJ2-1	TRBV24-1	TRBD1	CATSDPTGTGVYNEQFF	TGTGCCACCAGTGATCCCACCGGGACAGGGGTTTACAATGAGCAGTTCTTC
few	TRBJ2-1	TRBV7-2	-	CASRGDGYNEQFF	TGTGCCAGCAGAGGGGACGGTTACAATGAGCAGTTCTTC
-	TRBJ2-1	TRBV7-2	TRBD1	CVSSSKAGTGRDEQFF	TGTGTCAGCAGCTCTAAGGCAGGGACAGGACGGGATGAGCAGTTCTTC
few	TRBJ1-2	TRBV6-2/TRBV6-3	-	CASSSIWDTNLYGYTF	TGTGCCAGCAGCTCCATATGGGACACCAACCTCTATGGCTACACCTTC